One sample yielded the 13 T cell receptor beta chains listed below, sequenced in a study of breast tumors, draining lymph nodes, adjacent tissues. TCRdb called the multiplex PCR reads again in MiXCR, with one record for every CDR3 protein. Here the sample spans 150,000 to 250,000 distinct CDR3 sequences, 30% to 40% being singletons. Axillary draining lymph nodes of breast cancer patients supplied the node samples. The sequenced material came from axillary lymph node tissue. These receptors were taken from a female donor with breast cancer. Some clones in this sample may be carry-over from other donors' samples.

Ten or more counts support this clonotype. The CDR3 DNA is TGCAGTGTCAACGTCCCGGGACAGGGAAGGAGGGCGCAGGGGCAGTACTTC. Translating it yields CSVNVPGQGRRAQGQYF. The chain recombines TRBV20-1 with TRBJ2-7; 9 bases agree with TRBD1. Per the germline V gene, CDR1 is DFQATT and CDR2 is SNEGSKA (reference sequence). V was clipped by 7 bases and J by 9 bases; unmatched bases: 25. The CDR3 totals 17 residues.

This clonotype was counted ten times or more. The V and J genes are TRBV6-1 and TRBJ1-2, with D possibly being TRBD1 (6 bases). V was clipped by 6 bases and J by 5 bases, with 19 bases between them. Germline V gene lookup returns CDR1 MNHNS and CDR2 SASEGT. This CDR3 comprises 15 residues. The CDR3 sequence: CASSLDSPRTYGYTF. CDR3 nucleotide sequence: TGTGCCAGCAGCCTGGACAGTCCTCGGACTTATGGCTACACCTTC.

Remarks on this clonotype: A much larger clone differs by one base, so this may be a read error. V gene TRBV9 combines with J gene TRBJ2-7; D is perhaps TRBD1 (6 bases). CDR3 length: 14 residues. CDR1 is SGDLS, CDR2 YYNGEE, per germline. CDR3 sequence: CASSVGDRLDEQSF. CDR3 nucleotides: TGTGCCAGCAGCGTAGGAGACAGGCTGGATGAGCAGTCCTTC.

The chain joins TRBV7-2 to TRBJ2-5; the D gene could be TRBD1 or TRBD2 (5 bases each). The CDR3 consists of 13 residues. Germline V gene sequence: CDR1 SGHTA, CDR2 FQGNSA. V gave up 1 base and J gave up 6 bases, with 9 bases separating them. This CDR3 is CASSLGPGQTQYF. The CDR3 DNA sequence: TGTGCCAGCAGCTTAGGCCCGGGGCAGACCCAGTACTTC.

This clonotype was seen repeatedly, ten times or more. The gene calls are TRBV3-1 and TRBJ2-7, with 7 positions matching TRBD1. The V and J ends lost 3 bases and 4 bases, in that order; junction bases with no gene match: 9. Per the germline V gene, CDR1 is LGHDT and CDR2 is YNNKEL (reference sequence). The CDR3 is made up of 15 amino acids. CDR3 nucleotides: TGTGCCAGCAGCCATGGGGACAGAAACAGGTACGAGCAGTACTTC. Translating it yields CASSHGDRNRYEQYF.

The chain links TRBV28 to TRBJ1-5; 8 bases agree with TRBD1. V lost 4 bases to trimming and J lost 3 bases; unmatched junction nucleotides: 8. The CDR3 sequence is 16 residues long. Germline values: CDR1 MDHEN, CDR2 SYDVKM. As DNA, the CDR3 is TGTGCCAGCAGTTCAAGGACAGGGCGATCCAATCAGCCCCAGCATTTT. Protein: CASSSRTGRSNQPQHF.

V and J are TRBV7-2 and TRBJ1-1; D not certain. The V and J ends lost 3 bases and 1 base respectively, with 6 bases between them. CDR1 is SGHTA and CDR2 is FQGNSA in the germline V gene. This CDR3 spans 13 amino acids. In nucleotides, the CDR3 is TGTGCCAGCAGCTTGCGGTGGAACACTGAAGCTTTCTTT. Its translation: CASSLRWNTEAFF. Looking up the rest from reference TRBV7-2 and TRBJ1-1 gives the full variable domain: GAGVSQSPSNKVTEKGKDVELRCDPISGHTALYWYRQSLGQGLEFLIYFQGNSAPDKSGLPSDRFSAERTGGSVSTLTIQRTQQEDSAVYLCASSLRWNTEAFFGQGTRLTVV.

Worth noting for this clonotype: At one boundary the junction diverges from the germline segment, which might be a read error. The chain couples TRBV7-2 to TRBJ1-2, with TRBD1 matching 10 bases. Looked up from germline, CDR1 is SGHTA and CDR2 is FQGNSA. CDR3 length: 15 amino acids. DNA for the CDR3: TGTGCCAGCAGCTTTTCCGACAGGGGGCGGGATGGCTACCCCTTC. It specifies CASSFSDRGRDGYPF.

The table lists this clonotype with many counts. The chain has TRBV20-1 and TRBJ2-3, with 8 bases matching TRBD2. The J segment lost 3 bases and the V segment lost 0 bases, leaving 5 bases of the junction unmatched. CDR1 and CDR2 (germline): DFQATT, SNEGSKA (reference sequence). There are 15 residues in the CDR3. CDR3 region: CSARDLGGGTDTQYF. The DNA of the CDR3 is TGCAGTGCTAGAGATCTCGGGGGGGGTACAGATACGCAGTATTTT.

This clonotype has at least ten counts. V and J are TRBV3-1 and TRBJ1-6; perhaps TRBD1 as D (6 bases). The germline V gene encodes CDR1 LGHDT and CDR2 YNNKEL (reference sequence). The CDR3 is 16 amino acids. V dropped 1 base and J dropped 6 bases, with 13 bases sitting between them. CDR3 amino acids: CASSQVAGQTNSPLHF. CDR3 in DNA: TGTGCCAGCAGCCAAGTCGCGGGACAAACTAATTCACCCCTCCACTTT.

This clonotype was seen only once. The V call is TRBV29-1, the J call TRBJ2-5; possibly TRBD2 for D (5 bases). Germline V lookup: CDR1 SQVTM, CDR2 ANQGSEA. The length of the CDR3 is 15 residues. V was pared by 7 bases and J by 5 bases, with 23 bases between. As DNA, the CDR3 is TGCAGCGCCAACCCTAGACCGGGGATTTTGGAGACCCAGTACTTC. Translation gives CSANPRPGILETQYF.

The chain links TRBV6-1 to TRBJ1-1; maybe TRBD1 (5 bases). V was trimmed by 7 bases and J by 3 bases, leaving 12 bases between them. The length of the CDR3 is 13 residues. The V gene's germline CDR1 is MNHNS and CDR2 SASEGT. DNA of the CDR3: TGTGCCAGCATCCCCGGGGGGGACACTGAAGCTTTCTTT. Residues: CASIPGGDTEAFF.

The CDR3 here is CASSLRTGAYEQYF. The CDR3 DNA reads as TGCGCCAGCAGCTTGAGGACAGGGGCTTACGAGCAGTACTTC. The chain employs TRBV5-1 and TRBJ2-7; 9 bases agree with TRBD1. With 1 base clipped from V and 4 bases from J, the junction kept 3 bases outside the gene matches. The CDR3 length is 14 residues. Per germline, CDR1 SGHRS and CDR2 YFSETQ.